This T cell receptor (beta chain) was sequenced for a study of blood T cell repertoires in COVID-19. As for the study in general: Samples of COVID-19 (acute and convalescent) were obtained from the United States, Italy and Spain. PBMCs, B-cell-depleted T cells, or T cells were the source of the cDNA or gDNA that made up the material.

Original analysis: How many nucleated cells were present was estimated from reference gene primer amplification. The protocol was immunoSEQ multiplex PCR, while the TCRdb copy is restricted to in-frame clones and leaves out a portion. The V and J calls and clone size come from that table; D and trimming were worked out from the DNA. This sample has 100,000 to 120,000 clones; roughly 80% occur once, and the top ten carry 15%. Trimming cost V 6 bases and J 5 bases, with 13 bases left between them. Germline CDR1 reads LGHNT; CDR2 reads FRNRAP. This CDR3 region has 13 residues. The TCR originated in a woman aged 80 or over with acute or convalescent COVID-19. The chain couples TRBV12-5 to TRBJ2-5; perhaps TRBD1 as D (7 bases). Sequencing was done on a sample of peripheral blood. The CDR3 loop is CASGTGEAETQYF. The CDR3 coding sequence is TGTGCTAGTGGCACAGGGGAGGCGGAGACCCAGTACTTC.